This note documents a single TCR beta chain sequence. The antigen is not known. This sample was included in a study of beta chain features in type 1 diabetes. Study overall: No patient-donor differences in age, gender, total cells or subset yield. Sorted cells examined across all samples numbered 107,917,701. The study's findings and limits: PCR might show a preference for shorter templates, equally across patients and controls. In every one of the four CD4+ subsets, TCRB CDR3s were moderately but significantly shorter in Type 1 diabetes patients. The question of HLA type influencing TCRB rearrangement was one that remained unresolved here.

The investigators reverse transcribed all of the isolated RNA, so they sequenced expressed TCRB transcripts. Sequencing used immunoSEQ multiplex PCR; TCRdb keeps in-frame clones, though not all of them. In the table there are around 70,000 clones, nearly 50% of which are singletons. Sequencing was performed on central memory CD4+ T cells from blood. This TCR was recovered from a man aged 30-40 years with type 1 diabetes.

CDR3 residues: CASSSAQGAFGNTIYF. In DNA, the CDR3 is TGTGCCAGCAGTAGCGCCCAGGGGGCATTTGGAAACACCATATATTTT. V usage is TRBV6-6 and J usage is TRBJ1-3; TRBD1 agrees at 8 bases. The CDR3 is 16 amino acids. The V gene's germline CDR1 is MNHNY and CDR2 SVGAGI (reference sequence). J was trimmed by 3 bases and V by 5 bases; bases with no gene match: 9.